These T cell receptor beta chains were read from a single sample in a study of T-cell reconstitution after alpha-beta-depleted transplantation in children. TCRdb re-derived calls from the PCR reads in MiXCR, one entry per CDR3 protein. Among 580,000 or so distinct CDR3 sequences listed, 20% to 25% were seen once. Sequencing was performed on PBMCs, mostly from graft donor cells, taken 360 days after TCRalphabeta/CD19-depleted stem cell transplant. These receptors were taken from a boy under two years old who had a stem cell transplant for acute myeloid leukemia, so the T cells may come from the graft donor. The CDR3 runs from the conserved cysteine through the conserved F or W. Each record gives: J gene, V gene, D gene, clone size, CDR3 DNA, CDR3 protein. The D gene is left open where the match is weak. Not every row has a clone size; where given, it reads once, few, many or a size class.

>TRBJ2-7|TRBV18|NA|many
TGTGCCAGCTCCTCAGGGCCGGACTACGAGCAGTACTTC
CASSSGPDYEQYF
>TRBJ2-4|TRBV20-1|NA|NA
TGCAGTGCTACAGGTGTGGGGTTTCACATTCAGTACTTC
CSATGVGFHIQYF
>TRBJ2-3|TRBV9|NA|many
TGTGCCAGCAGCGTGGAAGCACGAGTCACAGATACGCAGTATTTT
CASSVEARVTDTQYF
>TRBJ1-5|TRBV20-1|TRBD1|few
TGCAGTGCTACCGACAGGGGACACGAACAGCCCCAGCATTTT
CSATDRGHEQPQHF
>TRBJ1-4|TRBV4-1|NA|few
TGCGCCAGCAGCCATGGGGGGACGGCAACTAATGAAAAACTGTTTTTT
CASSHGGTATNEKLFF
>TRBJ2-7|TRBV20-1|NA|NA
TGCAGTGCTAGAGATCCGGGCCCCCTTTCTTACGAGCAGTACTTC
CSARDPGPLSYEQYF
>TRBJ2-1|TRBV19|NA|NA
TGTGCCAGTAGTGGGGGGTTCTACAATGAGCAGTTCTTC
CASSGGFYNEQFF
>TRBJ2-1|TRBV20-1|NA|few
TGCAGTGCTAGAGTCGCCGACAGAGTCTCCTACAATGAGCAGTTCTTC
CSARVADRVSYNEQFF
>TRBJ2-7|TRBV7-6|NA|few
TGTGCCAGCAGCTTAGGGCCGTCCCTTAGCTCCTACGAGCAGTACTTC
CASSLGPSLSSYEQYF
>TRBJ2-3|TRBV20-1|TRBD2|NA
TGCAGTGCTTTGACTAGCGAGAGCACAGATACGCAGTATTTT
CSALTSESTDTQYF
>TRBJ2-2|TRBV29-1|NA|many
TGCAGCGTTGAAGATGGCCGAGACAATCCCGGGGAGCTGTTTTTT
CSVEDGRDNPGELFF
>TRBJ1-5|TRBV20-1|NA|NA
TGCAGTGGGTCCGGGACGGATTATCAGCCCCAGCATTTT
CSGSGTDYQPQHF
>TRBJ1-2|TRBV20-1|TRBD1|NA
TGCAGTGCTAGAGCGACAGGGGACCCTTCTTACTATGGCTACACCTTC
CSARATGDPSYYGYTF
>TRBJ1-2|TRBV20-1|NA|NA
TGCAGTGCTACAGGACACTATGGCTACACCTTC
CSATGHYGYTF
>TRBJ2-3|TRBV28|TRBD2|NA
TGTGCCAGCAGTTTCCCATCGCCTGGACTACTAGCGGACTCGCAGTATTTT
CASSFPSPGLLADSQYF
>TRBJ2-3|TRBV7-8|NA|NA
TGTGCCAGCACCGCTTGGGATACGCAGTATTTT
CASTAWDTQYF